This T cell receptor beta chain comes out of a study of human T cells and chemical hapten exposure. The CDR3 is 13 residues long. Germline loops: CDR1 MGHDK, CDR2 SYGVNS. The V gene lost 3 bases and the J gene lost 14 bases, with 17 bases spanning the gap. This clonotype was seen many times. Time point specified: patch test 3, about 24 weeks after DPC sensitization. As for treatment: therapeutic diphenylcyclopropenone sensitization with weekly scalp DPC. TCRdb re-called the RACE reads through MiXCR, storing one row per CDR3 protein. Found here are tens of thousands of distinct CDR3 sequences, about a tenth of them singletons; the top ten hold approximately 1.1%.

The chain has TRBV25-1 and TRBJ2-4, with unresolved D. The TCR sequence derives from a woman in her twenties or thirties with alopecia areata. Some clones in this sample may be carry-over from other donors' samples. The sequenced sample was whole blood, obtained in connection with sensitization to the hapten diphenylcyclopropenone (DPC). Here the CDR3 reads CASSDPFVGREYF. CDR3 in DNA: TGTGCCAGCAGTGACCCTTTCGTAGGGCGAGAGTACTTC.